Following are 21 T cell receptor beta chains from one sample sequenced in a study of T cells after yellow fever vaccination. Each CDR3 protein is one row after TCRdb ran MiXCR on the 5' RACE reads. The profile shows some 120,000 distinct CDR3 sequences, 13% to 15% of them singletons. This specimen was CD8+ T cells sorted from PBMCs, taken 5 days after the yellow fever booster vaccination. These receptor sequences come from a man aged 18 to 30 who received the YFV17D yellow fever vaccine.

V is TRBV4-1 and J is TRBJ1-1; D is unresolved. The CDR3 length is 12 residues. CDR1 and CDR2 from the germline V gene are MGHRA and YSYEKL. The V end was cut by 4 bases, the J end by 5 bases, with 8 bases between. The CDR3 DNA sequence: TGCGCCAGCAGCCGAGTAGGGACTGAAGCTTTCTTT. Its translation is CASSRVGTEAFF.

This clonotype was observed a few times. This chain uses TRBV29-1 with TRBJ2-2, with D perhaps assigned TRBD1 or TRBD2 (5 bases each). This CDR3 is built from 14 residues. Germline CDR1 is SQVTM and CDR2 is ANQGSEA. Between the trimmed V and J ends, which lost 4 bases and 4 bases, there was a span of 13 bases. This CDR3 is CSVVLGPSTGELFF. The CDR3 nucleotides are TGCAGCGTTGTCCTGGGACCTAGCACCGGGGAGCTGTTTTTT.

The chain has TRBV29-1 and TRBJ2-7, with D tentatively TRBD2 (6 bases). Germline V CDR1 and CDR2: SQVTM, ANQGSEA. There are 13 residues in the CDR3. V was trimmed by 4 bases and J by 0 bases, leaving 10 bases between them. The CDR3 sequence: CSVGGDPSYEQYF. The DNA of the CDR3 is TGCAGCGTTGGGGGGGACCCCTCCTACGAGCAGTACTTC.

There are a few counts of this clonotype. The rearrangement uses TRBV7-2 and TRBJ1-6; no reliable D call. Germline V gives CDR1 SGHTA, CDR2 FQGNSA. Trimming stripped 5 bases from V and 6 bases from J, with 23 bases between. This CDR3 comprises 18 residues. The CDR3 DNA sequence: TGTGCCAGCAGCCCACCTGACACCGTGCTTCTGGGTAATTCACCCCTCCACTTT. It encodes CASSPPDTVLLGNSPLHF.

The J gene is TRBJ2-1, the V gene TRBV6-4; 7 positions agree with TRBD2. Germline V CDR1 and CDR2: MRHNA, SNTAGT. J was trimmed by 10 bases and V by 5 bases; bases with no gene match: 8. This CDR3 region has 13 residues. CDR3 coding DNA: TGTGCCAGCAGTCCCCGAGGAGCGGGAGAGCAGTTCTTC. Its translation is CASSPRGAGEQFF.

The rearrangement joins TRBV12-3 or TRBV12-4 to TRBJ1-5, with a tentative D call TRBD1 (5 bases). The CDR3 is made up of 14 amino acids. V was cut by 6 bases and J by 9 bases, with 18 bases left in between. The CDR3 loop reads CASRNSGGLRPQHF. The CDR3 nucleotides read TGTGCCAGCAGAAATAGTGGGGGACTGAGGCCCCAGCATTTT.

The chain couples TRBV2 to TRBJ2-1; tentative D call: TRBD2 (5 bases). The ends were cut back, 9 bases at V and 0 bases at J, with 12 bases in the middle. CDR1 and CDR2 from the germline V gene are SNHLY and FYNNEI. This CDR3 comprises 14 residues. The CDR3 region is CARDRTASYNEQFF. As DNA, the CDR3 is TGTGCCAGGGACCGGACTGCCTCCTACAATGAGCAGTTCTTC.

The rearrangement links TRBV12-3 or TRBV12-4 to TRBJ2-2; unclear D gene. CDR3 length: 11 residues. The V end was cut by 4 bases, the J end by 5 bases, with 2 bases between. DNA for the CDR3: TGTGCCAGCAGTTGGACCGGGGAGCTGTTTTTT. Its protein product is CASSWTGELFF.

The chain uses TRBV6-2 or TRBV6-3 and TRBJ2-3, with TRBD1 matching over 8 bases. V lost 2 bases to trimming and J lost 2 bases; unmatched junction nucleotides: 6. This CDR3 spans 16 amino acids. CDR1 and CDR2 from the germline V gene are MNHEY and SVGEGT. CDR3 DNA sequence: TGTGCCAGCAGTTACGTTGTCAGGGGGCACACAGATACGCAGTATTTT. This encodes CASSYVVRGHTDTQYF.

This clonotype was found a few times. The V and J genes are TRBV4-3 and TRBJ2-1; D may be TRBD1 (5 bases). The CDR3 sequence is 14 residues long. Germline V gives CDR1 LGHNA, CDR2 YSLEER. Trimming shortened V by 0 bases and J by 9 bases, and 12 bases separated the two germline ends. CDR3 in amino acids: CASSQEQGLGEQFF. The CDR3 nucleotides read TGCGCCAGCAGCCAAGAGCAGGGTTTGGGTGAGCAGTTCTTC.

V is TRBV7-8 and J is TRBJ1-1; 9 positions agree with TRBD1. From germline, CDR1 is SGHVS and CDR2 FQNEAQ. The CDR3 extends over 15 amino acids. Trimming removed 3 bases from V and 8 bases from J; junction bases left unmatched: 10. CDR3 region: CASSLYTTGGEEAFF. The CDR3 DNA reads TGTGCCAGCAGCTTGTACACAACAGGGGGCGAGGAAGCTTTCTTT.

This clonotype turned up a few times. The chain has TRBV29-1 and TRBJ2-3; 10 positions agree with TRBD1. The germline V gene has CDR1 SQVTM and CDR2 ANQGSEA. This CDR3 is 14 amino acids long. The DNA for the CDR3 is TGCAGTATCTCCGGACAGGGGGAGGCAGATACGCAGTATTTT. Protein product: CSISGQGEADTQYF.

A few counts support this clonotype. V gene TRBV6-2 or TRBV6-3 combines with J gene TRBJ1-5; possible D gene TRBD1, 5 bases. Between the trimmed V and J ends, which lost 6 bases and 2 bases, there was a span of 14 bases. In germline, CDR1 is MNHEY, CDR2 SVGEGT. The CDR3 covers 15 residues. This CDR3 is CASRGLIQGNQPQHF. For the CDR3, the DNA is TGTGCCAGCAGGGGCCTAATACAGGGCAATCAGCCCCAGCATTTT.

This clonotype was seen repeatedly, ten times or more. This rearrangement joins TRBV7-9 to TRBJ2-1; 9 nucleotides agree with TRBD1. Unmatched junction bases numbered 5, after V lost 3 bases and J lost 5 bases. Per the germline V gene, CDR1 is SEHNR and CDR2 is FQNEAQ (reference sequence). The CDR3 is 15 amino acids. CDR3 sequence reads: CASSFVQGANNEQFF. CDR3 bases: TGTGCCAGCAGCTTTGTACAGGGGGCTAACAATGAGCAGTTCTTC.

This clonotype was detected only a few times. The chain links TRBV29-1 to TRBJ1-1; 10 nucleotides match TRBD1. This CDR3 is built from 12 residues. Trimming took 4 bases from V and 5 from J; bases not matched to a gene: 1. Germline CDR1 and CDR2: SQVTM and ANQGSEA. The CDR3 DNA reads as TGCAGCGTTGGGACAGGGGGGACTGAAGCTTTCTTT. As protein: CSVGTGGTEAFF.

The chain links TRBV19 to TRBJ2-7; perhaps TRBD1 as D (5 bases). The CDR3 is made up of 15 amino acids. The germline V gene encodes CDR1 LNHDA and CDR2 SQIVND (reference sequence). V was shortened by 0 bases and J by 4 bases, with 13 bases between the two germline ends. Written as DNA, the CDR3 is TGTGCCAGTAGTATAGAGTTAGACAGCACTTACGAGCAGTACTTC. This codes for CASSIELDSTYEQYF.

The chain combines TRBV5-6 with TRBJ1-2, with D possibly being TRBD1 (5 bases). There are 14 residues in the CDR3. Germline V lookup: CDR1 SGHDT, CDR2 YYEEEE. The ends were cut back, 0 bases at V and 4 bases at J, with 10 bases in the middle. CDR3 residues: CASSLDPGLYGYTF. As DNA, the CDR3 is TGTGCCAGCAGCTTGGATCCAGGGCTCTATGGCTACACCTTC.

V usage is TRBV2 and J usage is TRBJ2-5; TRBD1 matches 9 bases. The CDR3 has 13 residues. Per the germline V gene, CDR1 is SNHLY and CDR2 is FYNNEI. The junction had 2 bases not matched to a gene; V was cut back by 7 bases and J by 2 bases. CDR3 nucleotide sequence: TGTGCCAGCACGGGGACAGGGCAAGAGACCCAGTACTTC. Its protein product is CASTGTGQETQYF.

This clonotype was detected ten times or more. V gene TRBV4-1 combines with J gene TRBJ1-2; tentatively, D is TRBD1 (5 bases). This CDR3 has 15 residues. Per the germline V gene, CDR1 is MGHRA and CDR2 is YSYEKL. V was cut by 1 base and J by 7 bases, with 16 bases left in between. The CDR3 reads CASSQVIPGDGGYTF. DNA for the CDR3: TGCGCCAGCAGCCAAGTCATTCCGGGGGACGGTGGCTACACCTTC.

The table lists this clonotype with a few counts. The chain couples TRBV3-2 to TRBJ1-4. TRBV3-2 constitutes a pseudogene. CDR3 length: 12 residues. The CDR3 nucleotides read TGTGCCAGCAGCCAAGATCGGCTGAAACTGTTTTTT. It encodes CASSQDRLKLFF.

This clonotype was observed many times. The V gene is TRBV29-1, the J gene TRBJ2-2; no reliable D call. CDR3 size: 11 residues. The germline CDR1 and CDR2 sequences are SQVTM and ANQGSEA. V was pared by 5 bases and J by 6 bases, with 7 bases between. The CDR3 loop reads CSVNRAGELFF. For the CDR3, the DNA is TGCAGCGTTAATAGGGCCGGGGAGCTGTTTTTT.